This T cell receptor (beta chain) appears in the sequencing data of a study of OX40 agonist ivuxolimab in advanced cancers. Generated by immunoSEQ multiplex PCR, the TCRdb table keeps only in-frame clones and is missing some. The table has about 46,000 clones, around 89% seen once; the top ten hold roughly 10%. As for this clone: Its antigen is currently unknown.

CDR1 and CDR2 (germline): SQVTM, ANQGSEA. The CDR3 is 14 residues long. V lost 3 bases to trimming and J lost 0 bases, with 12 bases between them. Study-wide points: CD4+ and CD8+ T cells in blood underwent clonal expansion by week 6 at 0.1 to 3.0 mg/kg.

This TCR was recovered from an adult with an advanced solid tumor such as melanoma, head and neck, liver or kidney cancer. Specimen: CD4+ or CD8+ T cells sorted from blood, collected in a trial of the OX40 agonist ivuxolimab. V and J are TRBV29-1 and TRBJ2-7; D might be TRBD2 (6 bases). The CDR3 bases are TGCAGCGTTGATGGAGACGGGAGCTCCTACGAGCAGTACTTC. This gives the protein CSVDGDGSSYEQYF.